A selection of T cell receptor beta chains follows, all from one sample in a study of cytotoxic CD8 clonotypes in ibrutinib-treated CLL. Profiled with immunoSEQ multiplex PCR; TCRdb holds only in-frame clones, not every one. Found here are about 68,000 clones, approximately 90% of them singletons; the top ten hold around 3.1%. The sample was PBMCs, taken after 12 months of ibrutinib treatment. The receptors here all came from a human donor with chronic lymphocytic leukemia. The CDR3 runs from the conserved cysteine through the conserved F or W. The order of the fields is V gene, D gene, clone size, J gene, CDR3 protein, CDR3 DNA. The D gene is left open where the match is weak. Some rows have no size entry. The others give once, few or many, or a class for an expanded clone.

TRBV6-6	-	-	TRBJ1-5	CASTSSGNQPQHF	TGTGCCAGCACCTCCTCGGGCAATCAGCCCCAGCATTTT
TRBV9	-	-	TRBJ2-1	CASSVDSSPGATYNEQFF	TGTGCCAGCAGCGTAGACTCCAGCCCTGGGGCTACCTACAATGAGCAGTTCTTC
TRBV28	-	-	TRBJ2-7	CASSSPGGATYEQYF	TGTGCCAGCAGTTCTCCGGGGGGCGCCACCTACGAGCAGTACTTC
TRBV9	-	once	TRBJ2-7	CASSSRRAGALYEQYF	TGTGCCAGCAGCTCGAGGCGAGCAGGGGCGCTCTACGAGCAGTACTTC
TRBV5-1	-	-	TRBJ2-7	CASSAGTASYEQYF	TGCGCCAGCAGTGCCGGGACTGCCTCCTACGAGCAGTACTTC
TRBV19	-	-	TRBJ1-2	CASSIGENNGYTF	TGTGCCAGTAGTATCGGGGAAAACAATGGCTACACCTTC
TRBV29-1	-	-	TRBJ2-1	CSVDVAGTPLNEQFF	TGCAGCGTTGATGTCGCGGGGACCCCCCTCAATGAGCAGTTCTTC
TRBV18	-	-	TRBJ1-5	CASSPKRDSNQPQHF	TGTGCCAGCTCACCGAAAAGGGATAGCAATCAGCCCCAGCATTTT
TRBV6-1	-	-	TRBJ1-4	CASNPPGSDEKLFF	TGTGCCAGCAACCCGCCGGGTAGCGATGAAAAACTGTTTTTT
TRBV7-3	-	-	TRBJ1-4	CASSRLTGAFEKLFF	TGTGCCAGCAGCCGACTAACAGGAGCCTTTGAAAAACTGTTTTTT
TRBV11-2	-	-	TRBJ1-1	CASSLDWQGKAFF	TGTGCCAGCAGCTTAGATTGGCAAGGGAAAGCTTTCTTT
TRBV4-1	-	-	TRBJ1-2	CASSQPGYYGYTF	TGCGCCAGCAGCCAACCGGGCTACTATGGCTACACCTTC
TRBV13	TRBD1	once	TRBJ2-3	CASSARDSSSTDTQYF	TGTGCCAGCAGCGCAAGGGACAGCTCTAGCACAGATACGCAGTATTTT
TRBV7-9	-	-	TRBJ2-3	CASLADTQYF	TGTGCCAGCCTCGCAGATACGCAGTATTTT
TRBV9	-	-	TRBJ1-3	CASSAPGSGNTIYF	TGTGCCAGCAGCGCCCCAGGGTCTGGAAACACCATATATTTT
TRBV5-5	-	once	TRBJ2-7	CASSLLGDGTYEQYF	TGTGCCAGCAGCTTGTTGGGGGACGGAACCTACGAGCAGTACTTC
TRBV19	-	-	TRBJ1-5	CASSIAGSKWSNQPQHF	TGTGCCAGTAGTATAGCGGGGTCTAAGTGGAGCAATCAGCCCCAGCATTTT
TRBV11-3	-	-	TRBJ2-5	CASSLEGGQETQYF	TGTGCCAGCAGCTTAGAAGGGGGACAAGAGACCCAGTACTTC
TRBV5-1	-	-	TRBJ1-1	CASSPGGTEAFF	TGCGCCAGCAGCCCGGGGGGGACTGAAGCTTTCTTT
TRBV5-1	-	-	TRBJ1-3	CASSRMTGSGNTIYF	TGCGCCAGCAGCCGAATGACCGGCTCTGGAAACACCATATATTTT
TRBV19	-	-	TRBJ2-7	CASSRNRVSRTEQYF	TGTGCCAGTAGTAGGAACAGGGTGTCCCGGACCGAGCAGTACTTC
TRBV6-5	-	-	TRBJ2-6	CASSRQASGANVLTF	TGTGCCAGCAGTCGACAGGCCTCTGGGGCCAACGTCCTGACTTTC
TRBV27	-	-	TRBJ2-3	CASGVASHLRTDTQYF	TGTGCCAGCGGCGTCGCGTCGCATTTGCGCACAGATACGCAGTATTTT
TRBV9	-	-	TRBJ2-3	CASSVGTWSDTQYF	TGTGCCAGCAGCGTAGGGACTTGGTCAGATACGCAGTATTTT
TRBV30	-	-	TRBJ1-2	CAWSVRGREYGYTF	TGTGCCTGGAGTGTACGGGGCAGGGAGTATGGCTACACCTTC
TRBV27	TRBD1	-	TRBJ2-7	CASSPPGQGLHEQYF	TGTGCCAGCAGTCCTCCGGGACAGGGACTCCACGAGCAGTACTTC
TRBV18	-	-	TRBJ2-5	CASSPQGQETQYF	TGTGCCAGCTCACCACAGGGGCAAGAGACCCAGTACTTC
TRBV5-1	-	few	TRBJ1-4	CASSWDPRGDEKLFF	TGCGCCAGCAGCTGGGACCCCCGAGGGGATGAAAAACTGTTTTTT
TRBV7-8	-	-	TRBJ1-2	CASSLEVTYGYTF	TGTGCCAGCAGCTTAGAGGTTACCTATGGCTACACCTTC
TRBV5-5	-	-	TRBJ2-3	CASSYRGTTDTQYF	TGTGCCAGCAGCTACCGGGGGACCACAGATACGCAGTATTTT
TRBV19	-	-	TRBJ2-3	CASSGGGDTQYF	TGTGCCAGTAGTGGAGGGGGGGATACGCAGTATTTT